Listed below are T cell receptor beta chains from one sample, sequenced in a study of cytomegalovirus exposure and HLA in healthy donors. Measured with immunoSEQ multiplex PCR; TCRdb has only the in-frame clones, and not every one. The data contain approximately 180,000 clones, about four fifths of them singletons. Sequenced material: PBMCs. Receptor source: a man aged 18 to 29 in good health and CMV-seronegative. Both conserved end residues are part of each CDR3. The D gene is left open where the match is weak. A row's size may be missing; if present it is once, few, many or a size class.

d_gene	v_gene	j_gene	abundance	CDR3nt	CDR3aa
NA	TRBV2	TRBJ1-1	NA	TGTGCCAGCAGTGAAGACAGGCCAGACACTGAAGCTTTCTTT	CASSEDRPDTEAFF
NA	TRBV29-1	TRBJ2-7	NA	TGCAGCGTTGCCCTACCGGGGAAGAGCTCCTACGAGCAGTACTTC	CSVALPGKSSYEQYF
TRBD2	TRBV9	TRBJ2-7	NA	TGTGCCAGCAGCGAGGCTAGCGGCCTCTCCTACGAGCAGTACTTC	CASSEASGLSYEQYF
TRBD1	TRBV15	TRBJ2-7	once	TGTGCCACCAGCAGCACCGGGACAGCCTCCTACGAGCAGTACTTC	CATSSTGTASYEQYF
NA	TRBV7-3	TRBJ2-3	NA	TGTGCCAGCAGCCTACAGAGCAACACAGATACGCAGTATTTT	CASSLQSNTDTQYF
TRBD2	TRBV5-6	TRBJ2-1	once	TGTGCCAGCAGCTTAGCGGGGGGGCCCTCCTACAATGAGCAGTTCTTC	CASSLAGGPSYNEQFF
NA	TRBV6-5	TRBJ1-2	once	TGTGCCAGCAGTTACTCTACAACTATGAACTATGGCTACACCTTC	CASSYSTTMNYGYTF
TRBD1	TRBV5-1	TRBJ2-2	NA	TGCGCCAGCAGGCCGGGGACAGCGAACACCGGGGAGCTGTTTTTT	CASRPGTANTGELFF
NA	TRBV5-1	TRBJ1-4	few	TGCGCCAGCAGCTCGCGAGACAGTTTTAATGAAAAACTGTTTTTT	CASSSRDSFNEKLFF
NA	TRBV28	TRBJ2-1	NA	TGTGCCAGCAGTGCCCCCGGGAATGAGCAGTTCTTC	CASSAPGNEQFF
TRBD2	TRBV28	TRBJ2-2	NA	TGTGCCAGCAGTTCTGGCGGGAGGGCCGCCGGGGAGCTGTTTTTT	CASSSGGRAAGELFF
NA	TRBV15	TRBJ1-5	NA	TGTGCCACCAGCCCGGGGGTTCAGCCCCAGCATTTT	CATSPGVQPQHF
NA	TRBV7-9	TRBJ2-2	few	TGTTCCAGCACCTTACAACTTGGGAACACCGGGGAGCTGTTTTTT	CSSTLQLGNTGELFF
NA	TRBV7-9	TRBJ1-4	NA	TGTGCCACCTCCCGAGGGGGATCAGATGAAAAACTGTTTTTT	CATSRGGSDEKLFF
TRBD1	TRBV27	TRBJ2-3	NA	TGTGCCAGCAGTTTTTCAGGGACAGGCTTCACAGATACGCAGTATTTT	CASSFSGTGFTDTQYF
NA	TRBV7-9	TRBJ2-2	NA	TGTGCCAGCAGGTCCCCCCAGGGGCAAGGGACCGGGGAGCTGTTTTTT	CASRSPQGQGTGELFF
NA	TRBV5-6	TRBJ2-7	NA	TGTGCCAGCAGCTCCTTACAGGGATCCTACGAGCAGTACTTC	CASSSLQGSYEQYF
NA	TRBV6-1	TRBJ2-3	NA	TGTGCCAGCAGTGAGTTAACAGGGTCTTTCACAGATACGCAGTATTTT	CASSELTGSFTDTQYF
TRBD2	TRBV5-1	TRBJ2-7	few	TGCGCCAGCAGCCCTTCATCTAGCGGACCTAACTACGAGCAGTACTTC	CASSPSSSGPNYEQYF
NA	TRBV9	TRBJ1-2	few	TGTGCCAGCAGCGTGGGGGGGGCAGGGTATGGCTACACCTTC	CASSVGGAGYGYTF
TRBD1	TRBV29-1	TRBJ2-3	once	TGCAGCGTCCGCTTGGACAGGGATGATACGCAGTATTTT	CSVRLDRDDTQYF
TRBD2	TRBV28	TRBJ2-1	NA	TGTGCCAGCAGTTCGGGGGGTTTAGCGGGAGGCTCCTACAATGAGCAGTTCTTC	CASSSGGLAGGSYNEQFF
TRBD2	TRBV11-3	TRBJ2-7	NA	TGTGCCAGCAGCTTAGATCTCGGACTAGCGGGAACCCACGAGCAGTACTTC	CASSLDLGLAGTHEQYF
TRBD2	TRBV4-2	TRBJ2-7	NA	TGTGCCAGCAGCCTCCTAGCGGGGGACCACTCCTACGAGCAGTACTTC	CASSLLAGDHSYEQYF
TRBD1	TRBV28	TRBJ1-1	NA	TGTGCCGGATCGAGGGACAGAGAGAACACTGAAGCTTTCTTT	CAGSRDRENTEAFF
TRBD2	TRBV28	TRBJ2-1	NA	TGTGCCAGCAGCTCTAGTGCTAGCGGGAGGGCCATAAATGAGCAGTTCTTC	CASSSSASGRAINEQFF
TRBD2	TRBV6-1	TRBJ2-7	once	TGTGCCAGCATCCGACTAGCGGGGTTAACCTACGAGCAGTACTTC	CASIRLAGLTYEQYF
NA	TRBV5-1	TRBJ2-7	NA	TGCGCCAGCAGCTTGGAACAAATCGACTCCTACGAGCAGTACTTC	CASSLEQIDSYEQYF
TRBD1	TRBV7-2	TRBJ1-5	NA	TGTGCCAGCAGCAACGAAAAGAAGGGGACAGTCCTAAATCAGCCCCAGCATTTT	CASSNEKKGTVLNQPQHF
NA	TRBV11-1	TRBJ2-7	NA	TGTGCCAGCAGCCTCGATGGGGCCGAGCAGTACTTC	CASSLDGAEQYF
TRBD2	TRBV23-1	TRBJ2-3	NA	TGCGCCAGCAGTCAATCGTTTAGACTAGCGCCCCCCTACACAGATACGCAGTATTTT	CASSQSFRLAPPYTDTQYF
TRBD1	TRBV27	TRBJ1-1	NA	TGTGCCAGCAGACCACTGACAGGGGTGGGCACTGAAGCTTTCTTT	CASRPLTGVGTEAFF
NA	TRBV29-1	TRBJ2-7	NA	TGCAGCGTTGAAGAGGAGCTGTCCTACGAGCAGTACTTC	CSVEEELSYEQYF
NA	TRBV5-8	TRBJ1-5	NA	TGTGCCAGCAGCTTAACCAGGGATGGGCCCCAGCATTTT	CASSLTRDGPQHF
TRBD1	TRBV28	TRBJ1-1	NA	TGTGCCAGCAGTTTATTCCATGATCTCAGGGGGACGAACACTGAAGCTTTCTTT	CASSLFHDLRGTNTEAFF
TRBD1	TRBV2	TRBJ2-5	NA	TGTGCCAGCAGGACACAGGGGCCTCCTCAAGAGACCCAGTACTTC	CASRTQGPPQETQYF
TRBD2	TRBV5-8	TRBJ2-7	NA	TGTGCCAGCAGCTTAGGCAGCGGGGGGATAGGTCAGCAGTACTTC	CASSLGSGGIGQQYF
NA	TRBV5-8	TRBJ1-2	NA	TGTGCCAGCAGCTTGGAGGAACAGTCTAACTATGGCTACACCTTC	CASSLEEQSNYGYTF
NA	TRBV18	TRBJ2-2	NA	TGTGCCAGCTCAACGACTGACACCGGGGAGCTGTTTTTT	CASSTTDTGELFF
NA	TRBV7-2	TRBJ2-5	NA	TGTGCCAGCAGCACCCAGGGTACTGGAGAGACCCAGTACTTC	CASSTQGTGETQYF
TRBD1	TRBV9	TRBJ2-1	once	TGTGCCAGCAGCGTATCGGGACAGTACAACAATGAGCAGTTCTTC	CASSVSGQYNNEQFF
TRBD2	TRBV6-4	TRBJ2-3	NA	TGTGCCAGCAGTGACTCCCCCAGCGGGGGTTCAGATACGCAGTATTTT	CASSDSPSGGSDTQYF
TRBD2	TRBV4-3	TRBJ2-1	once	TGCGCCAGCAGCCAAGACGGGACTAGCGGGAGGCATGAGCAGTTCTTC	CASSQDGTSGRHEQFF
TRBD1	TRBV25-1	TRBJ2-7	NA	TGTGCCAGCAGTAGGGGGCGATACGAGCAGTACTTC	CASSRGRYEQYF
NA	TRBV9	TRBJ1-1	NA	TGTGCCAGCAGCGCCGGGACATCGAACACTGAAGCTTTCTTT	CASSAGTSNTEAFF
NA	TRBV5-6	TRBJ1-1	few	TGTGCCAGCAGCTTGGGTTTCGGGGGGAGGGGGACTGAAGCTTTCTTT	CASSLGFGGRGTEAFF
NA	TRBV6-5	TRBJ2-1	NA	TGTGCCAGCAGGGATGACAGTTACAATGAGCAGTTCTTC	CASRDDSYNEQFF